These 16 T cell receptor beta chains came from one sample sequenced in a study of shared clonotypes between healthy human individuals (dated by TCRdb to 2019 to 2021). The library was made by the immunoSEQ multiplex PCR assay. The table comes from immuneACCESS by way of TCRdb, which keeps in-frame sequences with V and J called. Part of the clones is missing from these tables; in studies checked, under half for an unresolved V gene and the rest for unknown reasons. This sample comprises some 2,000,000 clones, 95% of them detected only once. The ten largest make up around 0.13% of the sample. Sequencing used naive CD4+ T cells sorted from blood. The cell subset or site label corresponds to: CD45RA+ positively selected. These receptors all come from a man younger than 30 in good health.

The rearrangement uses TRBV4-1 and TRBJ2-3; 10 bases align to TRBD2. The CDR3 loop spans 16 amino acids. Looked up from germline, CDR1 is MGHRA and CDR2 is YSYEKL. With 4 bases clipped from V and 5 bases from J, the junction kept 9 bases outside the gene matches. Written as DNA, the CDR3 is TGCGCCAGCAGCCTACGGATAGCGGGGGGACGAGATACGCAGTATTTT. Its translation: CASSLRIAGGRDTQYF.

A note on this clone: This sample includes further DNA sequences coding for the same CDR3. The genes are TRBV28 and TRBJ1-4; D remains ambiguous. This CDR3 comprises 11 residues. The germline V gene encodes CDR1 MDHEN and CDR2 SYDVKM. Deletions cut 2 bases from V and 7 bases from J, with 2 bases between. Written as DNA, the CDR3 is TGTGCCAGCAGTTTACGTGAAAAACTGTTTTTT. It encodes CASSLREKLFF.

The rearrangement joins TRBV9 to TRBJ2-3; TRBD1 agrees at 8 bases. The CDR3 sequence is 16 residues long. Germline V CDR1 and CDR2: SGDLS, YYNGEE. V lost 4 bases, J lost 1 base, and 8 bases stayed unmatched. The CDR3 reads CASSTRTGLGTDTQYF. In DNA form, the CDR3 reads TGTGCCAGCAGCACACGGACAGGGCTTGGCACAGATACGCAGTATTTT.

Concerning this clone itself: Different DNA sequences within this sample yield the same CDR3. V and J are TRBV20-1 and TRBJ2-7; D not certain. CDR3 length: 11 residues. V lost 3 bases and J lost 3, with 6 bases in between. Germline assignment: CDR1 DFQATT and CDR2 SNEGSKA (reference sequence). CDR3 region: CSARSLYEQYF. CDR3 in DNA: TGCAGTGCTAGGAGTCTCTACGAGCAGTACTTC.

The chain links TRBV7-2 to TRBJ2-2; D not resolved. CDR1 and CDR2 from the germline V gene are SGHTA and FQGNSA. The CDR3 spans 13 residues. The V gene lost 4 bases and the J gene lost 3 bases, with 6 bases spanning the gap. In DNA, the CDR3 is TGTGCCAGCAGCTCTACGTACACCGGGGAGCTGTTTTTT. Translated, it gives CASSSTYTGELFF.

The chain joins TRBV9 to TRBJ2-1; 12 nucleotides match TRBD2. The germline V gene has CDR1 SGDLS and CDR2 YYNGEE. The CDR3 covers 17 residues. V was clipped by 0 bases and J by 9 bases; unmatched bases: 10. The CDR3 DNA sequence: TGTGCCAGCAGCGTAGGCTTGGAGACTAGCGGGAGTAGTGAGCAGTTCTTC. This encodes CASSVGLETSGSSEQFF.

The chain employs TRBV9 and TRBJ1-4, with 11 nucleotides matching TRBD1. Germline CDR1 reads SGDLS; CDR2 reads YYNGEE. J lost 3 bases, V lost 4 bases, and 8 bases had no gene match. The CDR3 is made up of 17 amino acids. CDR3 DNA: TGTGCCAGCAGCCCCGGAGGGACAGGGGGAGCTAATGAAAAACTGTTTTTT. This sequence encodes CASSPGGTGGANEKLFF.

The rearrangement uses TRBV6-6 and TRBJ2-7; D may be TRBD1 or TRBD2 (5 bases each). This CDR3 is built from 16 residues. V was trimmed by 7 bases and J by 0 bases, leaving 19 bases between them. CDR1 and CDR2 (germline): MNHNY, SVGAGI (reference sequence). The DNA of the CDR3 is TGTGCCAGCACCCCACGGGCCGGGACGGGCTCCTACGAGCAGTACTTC. This gives the protein CASTPRAGTGSYEQYF.

V and J are TRBV29-1 and TRBJ2-3, with D unresolved. The germline V gene encodes CDR1 SQVTM and CDR2 ANQGSEA. Trimming cost V 6 bases and J 3 bases, with 13 bases left between them. CDR3 size: 13 residues. The CDR3 coding sequence is TGCAGCGTGGGGAAGGGTGGGACAGATACGCAGTATTTT. Its translation: CSVGKGGTDTQYF.

Points on this clone: Other DNA sequences in this specimen translate into the identical CDR3. The chain couples TRBV5-1 to TRBJ2-2; D remains unclear. V lost 4 bases and J lost 4, with 11 bases in between. Germline V gene sequence: CDR1 SGHRS, CDR2 YFSETQ. The length of the CDR3 is 14 residues. The CDR3 DNA sequence: TGCGCCAGCAGCCCGAGAGGCGGCACCGGGGAGCTGTTTTTT. The encoded protein is CASSPRGGTGELFF.

Only one count was recorded for this clone. The rearrangement links TRBV6-5 to TRBJ2-3, with 8 bases matching TRBD2. The germline CDR1 and CDR2 sequences are MNHEY and SVGAGI. With V trimmed by 7 bases and J by 4 bases, 10 bases remained unmatched. CDR3 length: 15 amino acids. CDR3 sequence: CASTREGLGADTQYF. The DNA for the CDR3 is TGTGCCAGCACCCGGGAGGGCCTAGGGGCAGATACGCAGTATTTT.

This clone was observed many times. The V gene is TRBV7-2, the J gene TRBJ2-7; D unresolved. V was shortened by 8 bases and J by 2 bases, with 10 bases between the two germline ends. Germline-derived CDR1 and CDR2 are SGHTA and FQGNSA. The CDR3 totals 12 residues. The CDR3 region is CASANGPYEQYF. CDR3 DNA: TGTGCCAGCGCCAACGGGCCCTACGAGCAGTACTTC. The entire variable domain, with the rest obtained from reference TRBV7-2 and TRBJ2-7, is as follows: GAGVSQSPSNKVTEKGKDVELRCDPISGHTALYWYRQSLGQGLEFLIYFQGNSAPDKSGLPSDRFSAERTGGSVSTLTIQRTQQEDSAVYLCASANGPYEQYFGPGTRLTVT.

This chain links TRBV10-1 with TRBJ2-1; unclear D gene. Germline CDR1 and CDR2: WNHNN and SYGVQD (reference sequence). The CDR3 has 13 residues. V was pared by 3 bases and J by 6 bases, with 9 bases between. CDR3 amino acids: CASSDMASNEQFF. The CDR3 DNA reads as TGCGCCAGCAGTGACATGGCCAGCAATGAGCAGTTCTTC.

This chain joins TRBV5-1 and TRBJ1-1; 9 bases map to TRBD1. Per germline, CDR1 SGHRS and CDR2 YFSETQ. Trimming took 3 bases from V and 7 from J; bases not matched to a gene: 4. The CDR3 has 13 residues. This CDR3 is CASSSQGAGEAFF. The CDR3 DNA is TGCGCCAGCAGCTCACAGGGGGCGGGTGAAGCTTTCTTT.

This chain joins TRBV29-1 and TRBJ1-2; perhaps TRBD1 as D (6 bases). Germline CDR1 reads SQVTM; CDR2 reads ANQGSEA. This CDR3 comprises 14 residues. Trimming left V 2 bases short and J 5 bases short, with 15 bases between. DNA for the CDR3: TGCAGCGTTGAAACCGGACAGCGCCAGTATGGCTACACCTTC. It specifies CSVETGQRQYGYTF.

The chain combines TRBV29-1 with TRBJ2-3; 8 bases fit TRBD1. With V trimmed by 5 bases and J by 4 bases, 11 bases remained unmatched. The CDR3 sequence is 15 residues long. Germline V gives CDR1 SQVTM, CDR2 ANQGSEA. The CDR3 region has the DNA TGCAGCGTTTATGTTCCCGGGACAGGTGCAGATACGCAGTATTTT. Translated: CSVYVPGTGADTQYF.